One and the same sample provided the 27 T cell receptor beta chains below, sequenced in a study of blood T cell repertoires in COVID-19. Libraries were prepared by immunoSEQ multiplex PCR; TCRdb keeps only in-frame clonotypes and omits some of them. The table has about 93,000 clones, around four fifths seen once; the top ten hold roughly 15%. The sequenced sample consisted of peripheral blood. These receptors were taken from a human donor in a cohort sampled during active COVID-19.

The CDR3 reads CASSSIIRSYNEQFF. Written as DNA, the CDR3 is TGTGCCAGCAGTTCTATCATTCGAAGCTACAATGAGCAGTTCTTC. The chain is built from TRBV28 and TRBJ2-1; D is uncertain. In germline, CDR1 is MDHEN, CDR2 SYDVKM. Trimming removed 4 bases at V and 3 bases at J, with 13 bases between. The CDR3 is made up of 15 amino acids.

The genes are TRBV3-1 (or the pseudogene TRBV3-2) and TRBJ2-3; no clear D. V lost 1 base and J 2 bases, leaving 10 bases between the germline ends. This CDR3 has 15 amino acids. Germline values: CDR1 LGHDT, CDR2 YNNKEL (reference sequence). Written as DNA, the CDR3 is TGTGCCAGCAGCCAAGGTGGCCATTCCACAGATACGCAGTATTTT. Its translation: CASSQGGHSTDTQYF.

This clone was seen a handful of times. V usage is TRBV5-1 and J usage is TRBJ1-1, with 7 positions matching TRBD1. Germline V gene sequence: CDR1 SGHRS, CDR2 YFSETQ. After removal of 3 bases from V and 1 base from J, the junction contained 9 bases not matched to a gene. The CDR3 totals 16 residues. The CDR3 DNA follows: TGCGCCAGCAGCTGGGTAGGGACAGTAGAGAACACTGAAGCTTTCTTT. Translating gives CASSWVGTVENTEAFF. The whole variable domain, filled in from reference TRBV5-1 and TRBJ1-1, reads KAGVTQTPRYLIKTRGQQVTLSCSPISGHRSVSWYQQTPGQGLQFLFEYFSETQRNKGNFPGRFSGRQFSNSRSEMNVSTLELGDSALYLCASSWVGTVENTEAFFGQGTRLTVV.

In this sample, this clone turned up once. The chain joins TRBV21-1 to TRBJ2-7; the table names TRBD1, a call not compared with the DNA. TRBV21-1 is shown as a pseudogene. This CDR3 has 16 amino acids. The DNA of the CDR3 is TGTGCCAGCAGCACACAATTCCGGGACAGAGCCTACGAGCAGTACTTC. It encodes CASSTQFRDRAYEQYF.

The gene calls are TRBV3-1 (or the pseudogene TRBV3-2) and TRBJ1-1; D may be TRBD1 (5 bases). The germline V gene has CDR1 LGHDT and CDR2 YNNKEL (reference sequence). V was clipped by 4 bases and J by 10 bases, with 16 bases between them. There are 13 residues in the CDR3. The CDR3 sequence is CASSPNSFGGAFF. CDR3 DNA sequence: TGTGCCAGCAGCCCGAACAGCTTCGGGGGAGCTTTCTTT.

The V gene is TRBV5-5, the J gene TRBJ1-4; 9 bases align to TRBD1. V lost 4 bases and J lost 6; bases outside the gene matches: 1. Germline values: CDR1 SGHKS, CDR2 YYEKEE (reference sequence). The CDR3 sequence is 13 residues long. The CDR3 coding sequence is TGTGCCAGCAGCCGACAGGGGGATGAAAAACTGTTTTTT. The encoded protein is CASSRQGDEKLFF.

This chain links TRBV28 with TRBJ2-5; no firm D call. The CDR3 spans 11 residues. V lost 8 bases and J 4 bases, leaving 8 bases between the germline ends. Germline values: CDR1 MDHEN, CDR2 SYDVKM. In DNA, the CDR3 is TGTGCCAGCGGCTCGGGAGAGACCCAGTACTTC. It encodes CASGSGETQYF. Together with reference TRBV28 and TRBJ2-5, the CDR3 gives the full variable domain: DVKVTQSSRYLVKRTGEKVFLECVQDMDHENMFWYRQDPGLGLRLIYFSYDVKMKEKGDIPEGYSVSREKKERFSLILESASTNQTSMYLCASGSGETQYFGPGTRLLVL.

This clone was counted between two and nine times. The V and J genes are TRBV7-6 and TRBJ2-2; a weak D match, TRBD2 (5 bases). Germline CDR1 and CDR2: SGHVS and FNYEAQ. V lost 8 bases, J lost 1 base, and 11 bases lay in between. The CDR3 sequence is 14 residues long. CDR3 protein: CASGESGNTGELFF. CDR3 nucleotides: TGTGCCAGCGGGGAGAGTGGGAACACCGGGGAGCTGTTTTTT.

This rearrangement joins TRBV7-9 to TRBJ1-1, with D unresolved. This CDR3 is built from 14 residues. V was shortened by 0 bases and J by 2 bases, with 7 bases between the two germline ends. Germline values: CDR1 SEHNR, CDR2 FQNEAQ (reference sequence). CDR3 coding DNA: TGTGCCAGCAGCTTAGCTTTGGCCAACACTGAAGCTTTCTTT. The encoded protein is CASSLALANTEAFF.

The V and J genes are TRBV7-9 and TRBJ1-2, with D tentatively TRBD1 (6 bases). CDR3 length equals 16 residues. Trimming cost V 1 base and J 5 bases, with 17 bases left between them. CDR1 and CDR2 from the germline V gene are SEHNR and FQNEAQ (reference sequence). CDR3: CASSLVAGRGAYGYTF. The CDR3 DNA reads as TGTGCCAGCAGCTTAGTGGCCGGCAGGGGCGCGTATGGCTACACCTTC.

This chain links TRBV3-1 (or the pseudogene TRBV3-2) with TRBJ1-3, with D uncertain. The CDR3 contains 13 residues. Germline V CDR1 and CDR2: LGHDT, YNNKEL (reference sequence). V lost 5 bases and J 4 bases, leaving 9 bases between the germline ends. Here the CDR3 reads CASSVEGGNTIYF. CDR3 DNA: TGTGCCAGCAGCGTAGAGGGCGGAAACACCATATATTTT.

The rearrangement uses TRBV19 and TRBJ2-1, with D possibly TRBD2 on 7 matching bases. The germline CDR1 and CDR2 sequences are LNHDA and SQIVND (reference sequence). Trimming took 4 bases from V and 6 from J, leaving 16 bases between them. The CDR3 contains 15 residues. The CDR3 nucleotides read TGTGCCAGTAGTACCCGGGGGGCCGCAACCAATGAGCAGTTCTTC. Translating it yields CASSTRGAATNEQFF.

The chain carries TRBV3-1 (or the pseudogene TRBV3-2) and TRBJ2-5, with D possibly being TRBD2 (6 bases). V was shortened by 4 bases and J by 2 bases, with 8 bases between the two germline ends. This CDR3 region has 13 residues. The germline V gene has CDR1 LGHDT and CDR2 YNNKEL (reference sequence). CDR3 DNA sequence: TGTGCCAGCAGCCCCGGGGGACAAGAGACCCAGTACTTC. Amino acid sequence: CASSPGGQETQYF.

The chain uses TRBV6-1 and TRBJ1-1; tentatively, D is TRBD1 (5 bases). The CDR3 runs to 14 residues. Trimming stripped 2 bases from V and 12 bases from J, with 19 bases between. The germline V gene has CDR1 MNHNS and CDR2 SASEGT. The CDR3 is CASSEPGQLTDPFF. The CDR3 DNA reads TGTGCCAGCAGTGAACCAGGACAACTAACGGATCCTTTCTTT.

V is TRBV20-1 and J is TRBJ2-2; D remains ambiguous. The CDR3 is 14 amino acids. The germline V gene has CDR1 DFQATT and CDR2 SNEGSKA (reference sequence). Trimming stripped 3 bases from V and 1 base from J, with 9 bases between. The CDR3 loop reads CSASQSQNTGELFF. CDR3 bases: TGCAGTGCTAGTCAGTCACAGAACACCGGGGAGCTGTTTTTT.

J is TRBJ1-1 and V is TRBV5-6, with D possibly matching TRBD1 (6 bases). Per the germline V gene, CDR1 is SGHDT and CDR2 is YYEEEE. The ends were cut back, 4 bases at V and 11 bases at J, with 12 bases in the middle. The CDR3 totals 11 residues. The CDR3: CASSRGGMAFF. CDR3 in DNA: TGTGCCAGCAGCCGTGGGGGCATGGCTTTCTTT. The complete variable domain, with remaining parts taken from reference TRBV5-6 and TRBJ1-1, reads DAGVTQSPTHLIKTRGQQVTLRCSPKSGHDTVSWYQQALGQGPQFIFQYYEEEERQRGNFPDRFSGHQFPNYSSELNVNALLLGDSALYLCASSRGGMAFFGQGTRLTVV.

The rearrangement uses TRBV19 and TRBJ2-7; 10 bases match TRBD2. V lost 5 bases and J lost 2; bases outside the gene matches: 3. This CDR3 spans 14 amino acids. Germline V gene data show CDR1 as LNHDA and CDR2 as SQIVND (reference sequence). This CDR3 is CASSPGLAAYEQYF. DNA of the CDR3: TGTGCCAGTAGTCCCGGACTAGCGGCCTACGAGCAGTACTTC.

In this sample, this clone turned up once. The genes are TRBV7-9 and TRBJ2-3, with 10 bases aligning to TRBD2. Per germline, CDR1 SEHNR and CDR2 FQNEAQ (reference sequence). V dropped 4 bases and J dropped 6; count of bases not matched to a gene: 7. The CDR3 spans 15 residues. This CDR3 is CASSSLAGVGDTQYF. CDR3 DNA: TGTGCCAGCAGCTCTCTAGCGGGAGTGGGTGATACGCAGTATTTT. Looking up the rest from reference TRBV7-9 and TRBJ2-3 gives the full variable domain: DTGVSQNPRHKITKRGQNVTFRCDPISEHNRLYWYRQTLGQGPEFLTYFQNEAQLEKSRLLSDRFSAERPKGSFSTLEIQRTEQGDSAMYLCASSSLAGVGDTQYFGPGTRLTVL.

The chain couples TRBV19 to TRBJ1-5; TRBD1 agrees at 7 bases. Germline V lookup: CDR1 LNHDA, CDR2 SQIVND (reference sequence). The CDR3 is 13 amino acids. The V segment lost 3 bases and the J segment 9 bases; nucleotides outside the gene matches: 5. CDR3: CASSMDRITPQHF. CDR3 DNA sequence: TGTGCCAGTAGTATGGACAGGATTACGCCCCAGCATTTT.

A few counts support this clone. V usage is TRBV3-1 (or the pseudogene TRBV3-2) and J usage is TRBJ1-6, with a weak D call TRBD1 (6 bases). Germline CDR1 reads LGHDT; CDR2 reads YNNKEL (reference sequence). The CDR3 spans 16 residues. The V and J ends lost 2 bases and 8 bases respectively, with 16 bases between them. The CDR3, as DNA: TGTGCCAGCAGCCAACAGCCAGGGGTGGGTTATTCACCCCTCCACTTT. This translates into CASSQQPGVGYSPLHF.

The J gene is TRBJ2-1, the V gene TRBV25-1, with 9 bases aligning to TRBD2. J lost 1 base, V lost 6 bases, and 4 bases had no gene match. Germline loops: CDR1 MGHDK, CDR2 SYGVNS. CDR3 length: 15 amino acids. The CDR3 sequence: CASRTSGLSYNEQFF. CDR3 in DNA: TGTGCCAGCAGGACTAGCGGCCTGTCCTACAATGAGCAGTTCTTC.

The CDR3 sequence is CASSSGWRANVLTF. The CDR3 DNA follows: TGTGCCAGCAGCTCAGGGTGGAGGGCCAACGTCCTGACTTTC. This chain uses TRBV11-2 with TRBJ2-6, with a possible D match to TRBD1 (5 bases). The V gene's germline CDR1 is SGHAT and CDR2 FQNNGV. With 4 bases removed from V and 5 bases from J, the gap between germline ends came to 9 bases. The CDR3 has 14 residues. Looking up the rest from reference TRBV11-2 and TRBJ2-6 gives the full variable domain: EAGVAQSPRYKIIEKRQSVAFWCNPISGHATLYWYQQILGQGPKLLIQFQNNGVVDDSQLPKDRFSAERLKGVDSTLKIQPAKLEDSAVYLCASSSGWRANVLTFGAGSRLTVL.

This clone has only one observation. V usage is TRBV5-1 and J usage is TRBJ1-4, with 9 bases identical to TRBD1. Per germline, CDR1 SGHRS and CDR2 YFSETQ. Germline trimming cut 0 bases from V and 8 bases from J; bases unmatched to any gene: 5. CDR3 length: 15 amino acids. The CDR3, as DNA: TGCGCCAGCAGCTTGGTTGGGACAGGGAGCGAAAAACTGTTTTTT. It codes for CASSLVGTGSEKLFF.

CDR3 bases: TGTGCCAGCGGACGGGACTCCCAAGAGACCCAGTACTTC. Protein sequence: CASGRDSQETQYF. This chain links TRBV2 with TRBJ2-5; TRBD2 is a possible D gene (6 bases). This CDR3 spans 13 amino acids. Between the trimmed V and J ends, which lost 8 bases and 1 base, there was a span of 11 bases. Per germline, CDR1 SNHLY and CDR2 FYNNEI.

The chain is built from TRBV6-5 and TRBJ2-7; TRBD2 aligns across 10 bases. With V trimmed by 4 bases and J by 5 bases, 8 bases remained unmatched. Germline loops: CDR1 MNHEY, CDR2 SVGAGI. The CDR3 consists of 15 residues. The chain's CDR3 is CASSLAGGPLNEQYF. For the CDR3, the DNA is TGTGCCAGCAGTTTAGCGGGAGGCCCTTTGAACGAGCAGTACTTC.

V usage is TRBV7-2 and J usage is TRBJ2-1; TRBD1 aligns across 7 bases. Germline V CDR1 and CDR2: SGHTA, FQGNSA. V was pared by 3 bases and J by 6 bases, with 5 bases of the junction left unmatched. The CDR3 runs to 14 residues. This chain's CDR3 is CASSLDRRVNEQFF. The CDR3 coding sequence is TGTGCCAGCAGCTTGGACAGGAGAGTCAATGAGCAGTTCTTC.

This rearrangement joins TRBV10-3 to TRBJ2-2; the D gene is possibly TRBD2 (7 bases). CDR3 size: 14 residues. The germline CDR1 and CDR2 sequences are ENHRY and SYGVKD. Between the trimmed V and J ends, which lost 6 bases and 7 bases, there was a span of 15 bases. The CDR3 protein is CAIRRAGEGGELFF. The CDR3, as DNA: TGTGCCATCAGGAGGGCAGGGGAGGGCGGGGAGCTGTTTTTT.